Below, 25 T cell receptor beta chains from the same sample are listed, as sequenced in a study of cytotoxic CD8 clonotypes in ibrutinib-treated CLL. Profiled with immunoSEQ multiplex PCR; TCRdb holds only in-frame clones, not every one. The sample lists some 350,000 clones, 67% seen once, with about 6.7% in the top ten. Specimen: PBMCs, collected after 36 months of ibrutinib treatment. The receptors shown here come from a human donor with chronic lymphocytic leukemia.

This chain links TRBV12-2 with TRBJ1-4. TRBV12-2 is a documented pseudogene. The CDR3 extends over 16 amino acids. CDR3 sequence (DNA): TGTGCAAGTCGCTTACCACGGGGACCTTGTAACGAGGAACTGTTTTTT. Translating gives CASRLPRGPCNEELFF.

This clone occurred a few times. The chain joins TRBV6-6 to TRBJ1-3; D not certain. Germline V CDR1 and CDR2: MNHNY, SVGAGI (reference sequence). CDR3 length: 13 amino acids. V lost 6 bases to trimming and J lost 1 base, with 7 bases between them. The CDR3 reads CASREWSGNTIYF. DNA for the CDR3: TGTGCCAGCAGGGAATGGTCTGGAAACACCATATATTTT.

This clone appeared once. The chain couples TRBV2 to TRBJ1-3, with TRBD1 identical over 8 bases. V gave up 6 bases and J gave up 7 bases; unmatched junction bases: 5. The CDR3 is made up of 13 amino acids. Looked up from germline, CDR1 is SNHLY and CDR2 is FYNNEI. The CDR3 coding sequence is TGTGCCAGCAGGATGGACAGGGCCAACACCATATATTTT. Its protein is CASRMDRANTIYF.

The J gene is TRBJ2-3, the V gene TRBV9, with D possibly TRBD2 on 6 matching bases. V dropped 1 base and J dropped 4 bases, with 13 bases sitting between them. From germline, CDR1 is SGDLS and CDR2 YYNGEE. This CDR3 spans 15 amino acids. The CDR3 DNA follows: TGTGCCAGCAGCGTATCGGGGCGGGGCCCAGATACGCAGTATTTT. Protein product: CASSVSGRGPDTQYF.

The chain has TRBV6-1 and TRBJ1-1, with a weak D call TRBD1 (6 bases). Per the germline V gene, CDR1 is MNHNS and CDR2 is SASEGT. This CDR3 has 14 residues. Deletions cut 6 bases from V and 1 base from J, with 12 bases between. CDR3 protein: CASRDDRRNTEAFF. DNA for the CDR3: TGTGCCAGCAGGGATGACAGGCGGAACACTGAAGCTTTCTTT.

The chain uses TRBV4-1 and TRBJ1-2; TRBD1 is a possible D gene (6 bases). The ends were cut back, 3 bases at V and 0 bases at J, with 11 bases in the middle. CDR1 and CDR2 from the germline V gene are MGHRA and YSYEKL. The CDR3 loop spans 15 amino acids. Written as DNA, the CDR3 is TGCGCCAGCAGCCAGCACAGGGCCCCTAACTATGGCTACACCTTC. Amino acid sequence: CASSQHRAPNYGYTF.

V gene TRBV27 combines with J gene TRBJ1-6; no reliable D call. Germline V gene sequence: CDR1 MNHEY, CDR2 SMNVEV (reference sequence). The CDR3 length is 13 residues. V gave up 6 bases and J gave up 7 bases, with 10 bases separating them. The CDR3 nucleotides are TGTGCCAGCAGGGCTTTTCGGAATTCACCCCTCCACTTT. This codes for CASRAFRNSPLHF.

CDR3 bases: TGTGCCAGCAGCTTAGCTAATAGCAATCAGCCCCAGCATTTT. It is translated as CASSLANSNQPQHF. The rearrangement links TRBV7-9 to TRBJ1-5; no reliable D call. Trimming shortened V by 0 bases and J by 0 bases, and 3 bases separated the two germline ends. CDR3 length: 14 amino acids. CDR1 SEHNR and CDR2 FQNEAQ come from the germline V gene (reference sequence).

This chain links TRBV6-1 with TRBJ1-2, with D unclear. This CDR3 contains 15 residues. V was clipped by 7 bases and J by 6 bases, with 21 bases between them. Germline assignment: CDR1 MNHNS and CDR2 SASEGT. The CDR3 DNA sequence: TGTGCCAGCACCGATCCCAGGAGACTCTACCATGGCTACACCTTC. Residues: CASTDPRRLYHGYTF.

V usage is TRBV6-5 and J usage is TRBJ2-7, with D tentatively TRBD1 or TRBD2 (6 bases each). Between the trimmed V and J ends, which lost 6 bases and 0 bases, there was a span of 12 bases. The CDR3 spans 14 residues. Germline values: CDR1 MNHEY, CDR2 SVGAGI. The CDR3 region has the DNA TGTGCCAGCAGGGAGGGGGGCGCCTCCTACGAGCAGTACTTC. This sequence encodes CASREGGASYEQYF.

This clone occurred a few times. The chain joins TRBV7-9 to TRBJ1-2, with TRBD1 as a possible D gene (6 bases). This CDR3 region has 12 residues. Looked up from germline, CDR1 is SEHNR and CDR2 is FQNEAQ (reference sequence). V shed 3 bases and J shed 6 bases, with 8 bases lying between them. The CDR3 loop is CASSLNRDGYTF. CDR3 nucleotides: TGTGCCAGCAGCTTGAACAGGGATGGCTACACCTTC.

The chain has TRBV11-2 and TRBJ2-2, with D possibly TRBD1 on 6 matching bases. CDR1 and CDR2 from the germline V gene are SGHAT and FQNNGV. Trimming removed 3 bases from V and 3 bases from J, with 17 bases in between. The CDR3 is made up of 17 amino acids. The CDR3 loop reads CASSFRRGQGYTGELFF. CDR3 nucleotides: TGTGCCAGCAGCTTCCGCCGAGGGCAGGGGTACACCGGGGAGCTGTTTTTT.

This clone has more than one count but fewer than ten. V is TRBV9 and J is TRBJ2-7, with D unresolved. The length of the CDR3 is 14 residues. Per the germline V gene, CDR1 is SGDLS and CDR2 is YYNGEE. Deletions cut 3 bases from V and 6 bases from J, with 16 bases between. The CDR3 sequence: CASSAHGLGIEQYF. The CDR3, as DNA: TGTGCCAGCAGCGCCCATGGGTTAGGGATCGAGCAGTACTTC.

The V and J genes are TRBV4-1 and TRBJ2-7; perhaps TRBD1 as D (5 bases). V was pared by 0 bases and J by 0 bases, with 12 bases between. This CDR3 is 16 amino acids long. Germline V lookup: CDR1 MGHRA, CDR2 YSYEKL. CDR3 residues: CASSQEVGRYSYEQYF. The CDR3 nucleotides are TGCGCCAGCAGCCAAGAGGTGGGGCGGTACTCCTACGAGCAGTACTTC.

This clone came up once. This chain uses TRBV12-5 with TRBJ1-2; D remains ambiguous. Trimming cost V 1 base and J 8 bases, with 11 bases left between them. The CDR3 has 13 amino acids. Germline V gives CDR1 LGHNT, CDR2 FRNRAP. In DNA form, the CDR3 reads TGTGCTAGTGGTTTGGACCTATTTCGGGGCTACACCTTC. It codes for CASGLDLFRGYTF.

The chain uses TRBV18 and TRBJ2-7, with D possibly being TRBD2 (5 bases). Trimming pared 2 bases from V and 3 bases from J, leaving 20 bases between. CDR1 and CDR2 (germline): KGHSH, LQKENI. The CDR3 spans 17 residues. CDR3 amino acids: CASSPLVGGGARYEQYF. The CDR3 region has the DNA TGTGCCAGCTCACCATTGGTCGGCGGAGGAGCCCGCTACGAGCAGTACTTC.

This chain links TRBV6-4 with TRBJ2-3, with TRBD2 matching 7 bases. Germline-derived CDR1 and CDR2 are MRHNA and SNTAGT. The CDR3 is 13 amino acids. J was trimmed by 4 bases and V by 2 bases; bases with no gene match: 0. The chain's CDR3 is CASSDGGADTQYF. As DNA, the CDR3 is TGTGCCAGCAGTGACGGGGGGGCAGATACGCAGTATTTT.

Concerning this clone: One end of the junction fails to match germline, which may point to a read error. The CDR3 DNA sequence: TGCGCCAGCAATGAGGAAGAAGGGGACGAGCAGTACTTC. Its protein product is CASNEEEGDEQYF. V gene TRBV10-1 combines with J gene TRBJ2-7, with D perhaps TRBD1 (5 bases). CDR3 length equals 13 residues. The germline V gene encodes CDR1 WNHNN and CDR2 SYGVQD (reference sequence).

The gene calls are TRBV9 and TRBJ2-3, with 8 bases identical to TRBD2. CDR1 is SGDLS, CDR2 YYNGEE, per germline. V shed 5 bases and J 5 bases; nucleotides not matched to a gene: 4. The CDR3 runs 13 residues. The CDR3 nucleotides are TGTGCCAGCAGAGAGCGGGGGAGAGATACGCAGTATTTT. The encoded protein is CASRERGRDTQYF.

The chain's CDR3 is CASYRNLADTQYF. The CDR3 DNA reads as TGCGCCAGCTACAGGAACCTCGCAGATACGCAGTATTTT. The gene calls are TRBV5-1 and TRBJ2-3; D possibly corresponds to TRBD1 (5 bases). Looked up from germline, CDR1 is SGHRS and CDR2 is YFSETQ. Trimming shortened V by 7 bases and J by 4 bases, and 13 bases separated the two germline ends. The CDR3 spans 13 residues.

The chain employs TRBV10-3 and TRBJ2-2; D is uncertain. The CDR3 contains 14 residues. V shed 6 bases and J shed 4 bases, with 12 bases lying between them. CDR1 and CDR2 (germline): ENHRY, SYGVKD. The CDR3 spells CAISDLGITGELFF. As DNA, the CDR3 is TGTGCCATCAGCGACCTGGGGATCACCGGGGAGCTGTTTTTT.

The rearrangement uses TRBV7-9 and TRBJ2-5; 7 nucleotides match TRBD1. Germline V gene data show CDR1 as SEHNR and CDR2 as FQNEAQ (reference sequence). The length of the CDR3 is 14 residues. V lost 5 bases, J lost 5 bases, and 8 bases stayed unmatched. For the CDR3, the DNA is TGTGCCAGCAGCCCCCGAACAGGGGCGGAGACCCAGTACTTC. Translation gives CASSPRTGAETQYF.

This chain links TRBV6-1 with TRBJ2-3; TRBD1 matches at 10 bases. V was pared by 3 bases and J by 6 bases, with 6 bases of the junction left unmatched. CDR1 and CDR2 from the germline V gene are MNHNS and SASEGT. The CDR3 is 15 residues long. The DNA for the CDR3 is TGTGCCAGCAGTGAGCCCGGGACAGGGGCGGATACGCAGTATTTT. Translation: CASSEPGTGADTQYF.

This clone was detected a few times. The chain joins TRBV6-1 to TRBJ1-2; perhaps TRBD1 as D (6 bases). CDR3 size: 12 residues. Germline CDR1 reads MNHNS; CDR2 reads SASEGT. V lost 7 bases to trimming and J lost 8 bases, with 14 bases between them. The CDR3 loop is CASTKQGSGYTF. For the CDR3, the DNA is TGTGCCAGCACCAAACAGGGTAGCGGCTACACCTTC.

The chain's CDR3 is CASSGGTGFSYEQYF. The CDR3 DNA follows: TGCGCCAGCAGCGGGGGGACAGGGTTCTCCTACGAGCAGTACTTC. V and J are TRBV5-1 and TRBJ2-7; TRBD1 matches 9 bases. This CDR3 is 15 amino acids long. V lost 4 bases, J lost 0 bases, and 5 bases stayed unmatched. Looked up from germline, CDR1 is SGHRS and CDR2 is YFSETQ. Together with reference TRBV5-1 and TRBJ2-7, the CDR3 gives the full variable domain: KAGVTQTPRYLIKTRGQQVTLSCSPISGHRSVSWYQQTPGQGLQFLFEYFSETQRNKGNFPGRFSGRQFSNSRSEMNVSTLELGDSALYLCASSGGTGFSYEQYFGPGTRLTVT.